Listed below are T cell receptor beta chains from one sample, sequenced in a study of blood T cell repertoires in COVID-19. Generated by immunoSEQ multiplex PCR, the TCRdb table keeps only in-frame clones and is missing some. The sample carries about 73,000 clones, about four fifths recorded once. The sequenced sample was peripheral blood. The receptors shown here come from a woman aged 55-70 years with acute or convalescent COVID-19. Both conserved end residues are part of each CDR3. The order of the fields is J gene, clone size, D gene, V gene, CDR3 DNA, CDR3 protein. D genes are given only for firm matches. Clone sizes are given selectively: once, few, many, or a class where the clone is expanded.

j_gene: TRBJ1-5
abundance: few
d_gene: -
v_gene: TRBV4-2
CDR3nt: TGTGCCAGCAGCCAAGCCTCCGGAGGGATAGGAGTTACCTTCAATCAGCCCCAGCATTTT
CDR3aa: CASSQASGGIGVTFNQPQHF

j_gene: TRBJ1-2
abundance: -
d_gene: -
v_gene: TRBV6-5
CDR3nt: TGTGCCAGCAGGGCCCAACAGGGTTACAACTATGGCTACACCTTC
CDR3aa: CASRAQQGYNYGYTF

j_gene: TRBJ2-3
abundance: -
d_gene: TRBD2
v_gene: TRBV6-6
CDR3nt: TGTGCCAGCACCCGACTAGCGGCTAGCACAGATACGCAGTATTTT
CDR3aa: CASTRLAASTDTQYF

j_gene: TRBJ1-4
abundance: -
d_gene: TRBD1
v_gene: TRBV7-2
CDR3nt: TGTGCCAGCAGCCCTGACAGGGAGAATGAAAAACTGTTTTTT
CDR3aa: CASSPDRENEKLFF

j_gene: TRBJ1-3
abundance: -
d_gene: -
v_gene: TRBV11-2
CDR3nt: TGTGCCAGCAGCTTAGCCAGGGCTAACTCTGGAAACACCATATATTTT
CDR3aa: CASSLARANSGNTIYF

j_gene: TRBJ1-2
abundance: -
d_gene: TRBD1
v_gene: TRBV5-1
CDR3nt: TGCGCCAGCAGCTTGGCCCCGGTGACAGGGAACTATGGCTACACCTTC
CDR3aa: CASSLAPVTGNYGYTF

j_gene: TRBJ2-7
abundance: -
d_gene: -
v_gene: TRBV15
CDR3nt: TGTGCCACCAGCAGAGATCGGTATAGCAGCCGCTACGAGCAGTACTTC
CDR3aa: CATSRDRYSSRYEQYF

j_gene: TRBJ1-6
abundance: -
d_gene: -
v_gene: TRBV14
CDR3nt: TGTGCCAGCAGCCAGGGGGGGAATTCACCCCTCCACTTT
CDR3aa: CASSQGGNSPLHF

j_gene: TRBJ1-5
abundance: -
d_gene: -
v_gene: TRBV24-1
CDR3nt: TGTGCCACCAGTGACGCGACAGGCGTTTCCGGGCAGCCCCAGCATTTT
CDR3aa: CATSDATGVSGQPQHF

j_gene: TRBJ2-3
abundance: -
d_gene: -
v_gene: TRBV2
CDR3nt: TGTTCCCATTTGGGGGGAGTAAGTGATACGCAGTATTTT
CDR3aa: CSHLGGVSDTQYF

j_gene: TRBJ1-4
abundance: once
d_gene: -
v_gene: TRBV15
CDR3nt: TGTGCCACCAGCAGAGAGCGAACGGGTGAAAAACTGTTTTTT
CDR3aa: CATSRERTGEKLFF

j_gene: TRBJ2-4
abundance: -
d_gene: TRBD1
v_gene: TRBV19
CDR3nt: TGTGCCAGTAGGGGGACAGGGTCCAAAAACATTCAGTACTTC
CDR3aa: CASRGTGSKNIQYF

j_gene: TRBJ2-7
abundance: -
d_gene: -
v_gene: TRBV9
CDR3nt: TGTGCCAGCAGCGGCTACCCCGGGGGCGAGCAGTACTTC
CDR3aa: CASSGYPGGEQYF

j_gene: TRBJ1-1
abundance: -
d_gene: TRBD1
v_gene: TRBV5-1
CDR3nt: TGCGCCAGCAGCTTGCCCGGGACAGGGGGACGTACTGAAGCTTTCTTT
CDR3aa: CASSLPGTGGRTEAFF